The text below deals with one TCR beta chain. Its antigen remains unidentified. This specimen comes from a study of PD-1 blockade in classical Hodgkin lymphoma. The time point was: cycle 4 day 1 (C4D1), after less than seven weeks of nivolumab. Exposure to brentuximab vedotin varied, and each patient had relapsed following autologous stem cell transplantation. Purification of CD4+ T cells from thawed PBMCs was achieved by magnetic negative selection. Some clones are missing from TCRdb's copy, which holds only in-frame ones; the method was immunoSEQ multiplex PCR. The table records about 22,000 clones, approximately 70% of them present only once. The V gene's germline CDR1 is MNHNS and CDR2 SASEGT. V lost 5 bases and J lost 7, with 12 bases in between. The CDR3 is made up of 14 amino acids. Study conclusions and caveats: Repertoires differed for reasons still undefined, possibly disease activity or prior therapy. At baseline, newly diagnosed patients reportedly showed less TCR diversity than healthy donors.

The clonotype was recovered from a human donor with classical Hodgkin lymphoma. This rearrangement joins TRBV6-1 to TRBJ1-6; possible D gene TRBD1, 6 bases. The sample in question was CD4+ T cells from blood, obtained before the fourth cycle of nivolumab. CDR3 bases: TGTGCCAGCAGTACGGACAGATCAAATTCACCCCTCCACTTT. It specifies CASSTDRSNSPLHF.